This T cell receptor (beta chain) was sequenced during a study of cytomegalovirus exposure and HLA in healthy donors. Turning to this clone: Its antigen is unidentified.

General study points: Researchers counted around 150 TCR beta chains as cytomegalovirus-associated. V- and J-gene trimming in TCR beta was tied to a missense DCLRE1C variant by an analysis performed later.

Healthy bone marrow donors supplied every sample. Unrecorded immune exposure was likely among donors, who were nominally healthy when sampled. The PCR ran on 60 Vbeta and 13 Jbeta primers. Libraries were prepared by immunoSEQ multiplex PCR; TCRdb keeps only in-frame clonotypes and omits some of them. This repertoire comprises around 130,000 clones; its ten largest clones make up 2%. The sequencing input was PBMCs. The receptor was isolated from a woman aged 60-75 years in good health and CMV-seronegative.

CDR3 sequence reads: CATSRGTGKNEKLFF. CDR3 sequence (DNA): TGTGCCACCAGCAGAGGCACAGGAAAAAATGAAAAACTGTTTTTT. The J gene is TRBJ1-4, the V gene TRBV15, with a weak D call TRBD1 (5 bases). V was cut by 1 base and J by 5 bases, with 11 bases left in between. The germline CDR1 and CDR2 sequences are LNHNV and YYDKDF (reference sequence). The CDR3 is 15 amino acids.